Included here is one TCR beta chain sequence, with context. This record belongs to a study of control samples from healthy donors and cancer patients. The germline V gene encodes CDR1 ENHRY and CDR2 SYGVKD. Trimming took off 0 bases at V and 5 bases at J, with 10 bases between the two ends. This CDR3 region has 14 residues. Clones were read by immunoSEQ multiplex PCR, and TCRdb kept only the in-frame ones, dropping some. The data show 350,000 to 450,000 clones, 90% seen once. This sequence was found in a man aged 35-49 years with head and neck cancer. Sequencing input: PBMCs. The rearrangement uses TRBV10-3 and TRBJ1-1; weak D call: TRBD1 (5 bases). The CDR3 coding sequence is TGTGCCATCAGTGAGTCGATGGGGGGAACTGAAGCTTTCTTT. Translation gives CAISESMGGTEAFF.